This T cell receptor (beta chain) was captured in a study of breast tumors, draining lymph nodes, adjacent tissues. As for this clonotype: Its cognate antigen is unknown. This could be a read error, since a much larger clone is one nucleotide away.

Breast cancer patients provided tissue from their axillary draining lymph nodes. Trimming stripped 0 bases from V and 7 bases from J, with 19 bases between. CDR3 length equals 17 residues. Germline V gene data show CDR1 as MNHEY and CDR2 as SVGAGI. In TCRdb, the multiplex PCR reads were re-called with MiXCR into one record per CDR3 protein. This table holds more than 200,000 distinct CDR3 sequences, roughly 32% found once. Whole-study results and caveats: Findings are consistent with lymph node origin and intratumoral expansion of most tumor T cells.

The material sequenced was axillary lymph node tissue. The receptor comes from a female donor with breast cancer. Some clones in this sample may be carry-over from other donors' samples. The chain employs TRBV6-5 and TRBJ2-1; possible D gene TRBD2, 6 bases. CDR3 residues: CASSYSGGVSAPNEQFF. In nucleotides, the CDR3 is TGTGCCAGCAGTTACTCTGGCGGGGTGAGTGCTCCGAATGAGCAGTTCTTC.